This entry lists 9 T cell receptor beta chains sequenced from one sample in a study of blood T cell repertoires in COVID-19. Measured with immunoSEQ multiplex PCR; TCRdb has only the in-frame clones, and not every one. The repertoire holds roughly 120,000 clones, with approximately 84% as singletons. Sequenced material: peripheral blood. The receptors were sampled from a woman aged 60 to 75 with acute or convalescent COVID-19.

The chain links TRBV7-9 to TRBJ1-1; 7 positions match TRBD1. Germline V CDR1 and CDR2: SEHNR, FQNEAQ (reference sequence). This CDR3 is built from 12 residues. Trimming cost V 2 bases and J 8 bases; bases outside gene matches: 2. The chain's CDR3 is CASSLRQGEAFF. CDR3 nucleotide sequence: TGTGCCAGCAGCTTACGACAGGGCGAAGCTTTCTTT.

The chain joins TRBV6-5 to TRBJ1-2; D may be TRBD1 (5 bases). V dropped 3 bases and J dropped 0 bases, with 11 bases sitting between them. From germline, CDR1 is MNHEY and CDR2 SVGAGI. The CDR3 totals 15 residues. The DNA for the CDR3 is TGTGCCAGCAGTTATACGGACACACCTAACTATGGCTACACCTTC. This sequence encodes CASSYTDTPNYGYTF.

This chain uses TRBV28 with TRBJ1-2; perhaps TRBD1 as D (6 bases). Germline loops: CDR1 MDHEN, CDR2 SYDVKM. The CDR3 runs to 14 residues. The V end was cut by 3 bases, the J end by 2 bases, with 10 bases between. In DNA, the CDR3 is TGTGCCAGCAGTTTGCCTCAGGGGAACTATGGCTACACCTTC. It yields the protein CASSLPQGNYGYTF.

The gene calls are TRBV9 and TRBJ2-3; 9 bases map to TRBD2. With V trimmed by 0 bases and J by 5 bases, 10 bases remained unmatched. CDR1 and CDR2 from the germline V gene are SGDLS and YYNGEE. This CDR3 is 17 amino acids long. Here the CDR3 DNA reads TGTGCCAGCAGCGTAGTGCCCGGCGGGGGGGAGGGAGATACGCAGTATTTT. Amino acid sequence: CASSVVPGGGEGDTQYF.

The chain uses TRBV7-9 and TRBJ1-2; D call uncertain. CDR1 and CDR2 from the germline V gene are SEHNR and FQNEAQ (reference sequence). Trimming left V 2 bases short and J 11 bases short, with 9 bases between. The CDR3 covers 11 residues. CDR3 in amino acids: CASSLSGRYTF. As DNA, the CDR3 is TGTGCCAGCAGCTTATCGGGTCGGTACACCTTC. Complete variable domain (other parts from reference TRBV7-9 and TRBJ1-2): DTGVSQNPRHKITKRGQNVTFRCDPISEHNRLYWYRQTLGQGPEFLTYFQNEAQLEKSRLLSDRFSAERPKGSFSTLEIQRTEQGDSAMYLCASSLSGRYTFGSGTRLTVV.

CDR3 in DNA: TGTGCCAGCAGCCCCCCGGGACAGGGGGCCCTGGGCTACACCTTC. Translated, it gives CASSPPGQGALGYTF. The gene calls are TRBV5-5 and TRBJ1-2; 12 bases map to TRBD1. The germline CDR1 and CDR2 sequences are SGHKS and YYEKEE (reference sequence). The CDR3 has 15 amino acids. J lost 8 bases, V lost 4 bases, and 9 bases had no gene match.

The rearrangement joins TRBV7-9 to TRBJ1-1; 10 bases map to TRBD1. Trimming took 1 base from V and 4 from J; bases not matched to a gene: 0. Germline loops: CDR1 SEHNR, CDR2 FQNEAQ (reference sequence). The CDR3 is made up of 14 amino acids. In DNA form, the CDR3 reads TGTGCCAGCAGCTTAGGACAGGGGGCCACTGAAGCTTTCTTT. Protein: CASSLGQGATEAFF. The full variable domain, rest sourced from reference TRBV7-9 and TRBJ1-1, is DTGVSQNPRHKITKRGQNVTFRCDPISEHNRLYWYRQTLGQGPEFLTYFQNEAQLEKSRLLSDRFSAERPKGSFSTLEIQRTEQGDSAMYLCASSLGQGATEAFFGQGTRLTVV.

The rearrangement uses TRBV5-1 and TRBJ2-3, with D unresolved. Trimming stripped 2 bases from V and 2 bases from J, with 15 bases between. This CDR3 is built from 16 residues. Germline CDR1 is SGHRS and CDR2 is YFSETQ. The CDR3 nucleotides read TGCGCCAGCAGCTTTGGTATGCGCGCTTTCACAGATACGCAGTATTTT. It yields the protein CASSFGMRAFTDTQYF.

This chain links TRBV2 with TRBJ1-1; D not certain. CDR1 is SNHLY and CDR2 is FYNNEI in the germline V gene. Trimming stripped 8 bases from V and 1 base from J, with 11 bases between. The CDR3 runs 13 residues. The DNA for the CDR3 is TGTGCCAGCGAGAGGGAGGGGAACACTGAAGCTTTCTTT. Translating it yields CASEREGNTEAFF.